The 21 T cell receptor beta chains below were found in one sample sequenced in a study of cytomegalovirus exposure and HLA in healthy donors. This PCR relied on a set of 60 Vbeta primers and 13 Jbeta primers. Some clones are missing from TCRdb's copy, which holds only in-frame ones; the method was immunoSEQ multiplex PCR. The table shows some 160,000 clones, with around 77% occurring only once. The source material was PBMCs. These receptors all stem from a man between 60 and 75 years old in good health and CMV-seronegative.

V gene TRBV19 combines with J gene TRBJ1-1; the D gene is possibly TRBD1 (5 bases). The V and J ends lost 5 bases and 1 base respectively, with 14 bases between them. This CDR3 region has 15 residues. The germline V gene has CDR1 LNHDA and CDR2 SQIVND (reference sequence). As DNA, the CDR3 is TGTGCCAGTAGTTGGGGGAGGCGGCCGAACACTGAAGCTTTCTTT. It codes for CASSWGRRPNTEAFF.

DNA of the CDR3: TGTGCCAGCAGTTTACAGGGCCGGAGTGAAGCTTTCTTT. It is translated as CASSLQGRSEAFF. The chain links TRBV28 to TRBJ1-1; TRBD1 might be the D (5 bases). The CDR3 extends over 13 amino acids. V gave up 2 bases and J gave up 7 bases, with 11 bases separating them. Germline V CDR1 and CDR2: MDHEN, SYDVKM. Using reference TRBV28 and TRBJ1-1 for the parts outside the CDR3, the full variable domain is DVKVTQSSRYLVKRTGEKVFLECVQDMDHENMFWYRQDPGLGLRLIYFSYDVKMKEKGDIPEGYSVSREKKERFSLILESASTNQTSMYLCASSLQGRSEAFFGQGTRLTVV.

The chain joins TRBV28 to TRBJ1-2; possibly TRBD1 for D (5 bases). The CDR3 is 15 residues long. V gave up 6 bases and J gave up 3 bases, with 17 bases separating them. Germline V CDR1 and CDR2: MDHEN, SYDVKM. The DNA for the CDR3 is TGTGCCAGCAGCCCCTATGTGGGGGGGGACTATGGCTACACCTTC. Encoded protein: CASSPYVGGDYGYTF.

This chain uses TRBV15 with TRBJ2-7; possible D gene TRBD1, 6 bases. The germline V and J ends were trimmed by 8 bases and 3 bases, with 17 bases remaining between them. This CDR3 is 14 amino acids long. CDR1 is LNHNV, CDR2 YYDKDF, per germline (reference sequence). CDR3 DNA: TGTGCCACCGGTCCGACAGGATTGAACTACGAGCAGTACTTC. It is translated as CATGPTGLNYEQYF.

The chain joins TRBV2 to TRBJ1-1; D gene ambiguous. This CDR3 contains 15 residues. Germline V gene sequence: CDR1 SNHLY, CDR2 FYNNEI. V shed 7 bases and J shed 1 base, with 16 bases lying between them. The CDR3 sequence is CASIPNLEANTEAFF. CDR3 coding DNA: TGTGCCAGCATTCCCAACTTGGAGGCGAACACTGAAGCTTTCTTT.

This clone has more than one count but fewer than ten. The chain is built from TRBV6-1 and TRBJ2-1, with D possibly TRBD2 on 5 matching bases. CDR3 size: 14 residues. Germline V gene data show CDR1 as MNHNS and CDR2 as SASEGT. V lost 3 bases and J lost 1, with 7 bases in between. CDR3 sequence reads: CASSERRSYNEQFF. The CDR3, as DNA: TGTGCCAGCAGTGAGAGGAGGTCCTACAATGAGCAGTTCTTC.

This sequence joins TRBV30 and TRBJ2-1; 8 positions agree with TRBD2. The CDR3 length is 15 residues. Trimming cost V 0 bases and J 9 bases; bases outside gene matches: 10. In germline, CDR1 is GTSNPN, CDR2 SVGIG (reference sequence). Here the CDR3 DNA reads TGTGCCTGGAGTGTACGGTCGGGAGGGCCGTCTGAGCAGTTCTTC. Amino acid sequence: CAWSVRSGGPSEQFF.

This clone has only one observation. CDR3: CASSLAALQGNIGNTIYF. The CDR3 nucleotides read TGTGCCAGCAGCTTAGCGGCTTTACAGGGAAATATCGGAAACACCATATATTTT. This chain links TRBV7-2 with TRBJ1-3, with a weak D call TRBD1 (6 bases). V lost 0 bases and J lost 4, with 19 bases in between. Germline V lookup: CDR1 SGHTA, CDR2 FQGNSA. This CDR3 spans 18 amino acids.

The rearrangement links TRBV11-2 to TRBJ2-5, with TRBD1 as a possible D gene (7 bases). The germline gives CDR1 SGHAT, CDR2 FQNNGV. V lost 0 bases and J lost 5, with 13 bases in between. There are 15 residues in the CDR3. The CDR3 nucleotides read TGTGCCAGCAGCTTAGACAGGGGGGATGGGGAGACCCAGTACTTC. This codes for CASSLDRGDGETQYF.

The rearrangement uses TRBV19 and TRBJ2-4, with 11 bases aligning to TRBD2. Germline lookup yields CDR1 LNHDA and CDR2 SQIVND (reference sequence). Losses at the gene ends were 4 bases for V and 0 bases for J; bases not matched to a gene: 11. The CDR3 totals 19 residues. The CDR3 coding sequence is TGTGCCAGTAGTACGGGACGGCTAGCGGGAGGTTTAGCCAAAAACATTCAGTACTTC. Translating gives CASSTGRLAGGLAKNIQYF.

J is TRBJ1-1 and V is TRBV5-4; a possible D gene is TRBD1 (6 bases). The CDR3 spans 14 residues. Deletions cut 0 bases from V and 6 bases from J, with 12 bases between. Germline CDR1 is SGHNT and CDR2 is YYREEE (reference sequence). CDR3: CASSLEGGRSEAFF. In DNA form, the CDR3 reads TGTGCCAGCAGCTTGGAGGGGGGGCGTTCTGAAGCTTTCTTT.

There are a few counts of this clone. V is TRBV5-1 and J is TRBJ2-3; 12 bases align to TRBD2. The CDR3 contains 15 residues. CDR1 and CDR2 from the germline V gene are SGHRS and YFSETQ. With 4 bases clipped from V and 5 bases from J, the junction kept 5 bases outside the gene matches. The CDR3 bases are TGCGCCAGCAGCCGGACTAGCGGGACGCAAGATACGCAGTATTTT. Translation: CASSRTSGTQDTQYF.

The chain is built from TRBV20-1 and TRBJ2-7; D call uncertain. V shed 3 bases and J shed 7 bases, with 10 bases lying between them. The germline gives CDR1 DFQATT, CDR2 SNEGSKA (reference sequence). This CDR3 has 11 amino acids. CDR3 sequence (DNA): TGCAGTGCTAGGGGTATCGGGGAGCAGTACTTC. Its protein is CSARGIGEQYF.

In the case of this clone: In the same sample, other DNA sequences code for this CDR3. CDR3: CASSLQGGNYEQYF. CDR3 DNA: TGTGCCAGCAGCCTCCAAGGGGGCAACTACGAGCAGTACTTC. The rearrangement joins TRBV27 to TRBJ2-7; TRBD1 matches at 7 bases. V gave up 6 bases and J gave up 3 bases; unmatched junction bases: 8. Germline CDR1 and CDR2: MNHEY and SMNVEV (reference sequence). The CDR3 is 14 amino acids.

The chain has TRBV11-3 and TRBJ2-7, with a weak D call TRBD2 (5 bases). V gave up 1 base and J gave up 9 bases, with 13 bases separating them. Germline lookup yields CDR1 SGHNT and CDR2 YENEEA. CDR3 length equals 13 residues. In DNA, the CDR3 is TGTGCCAGCAGCTTAGGGCGGAGCGGCCTGCAGTACTTC. It specifies CASSLGRSGLQYF.

J is TRBJ1-4 and V is TRBV4-1; no clear D gene. The V and J ends lost 0 bases and 8 bases respectively, with 10 bases between them. This CDR3 is built from 14 residues. From germline, CDR1 is MGHRA and CDR2 YSYEKL. The CDR3 DNA reads as TGCGCCAGCAGCCAAGATAGGAGAGGGGAAAAACTGTTTTTT. Its translation is CASSQDRRGEKLFF.

This sequence joins TRBV19 and TRBJ1-5; 7 bases are a match to TRBD1. With V trimmed by 5 bases and J by 1 base, 2 bases remained unmatched. The germline gives CDR1 LNHDA, CDR2 SQIVND (reference sequence). The CDR3 consists of 14 residues. The CDR3 loop is CASSEQGSNQPQHF. In DNA, the CDR3 is TGTGCCAGTAGTGAACAGGGGAGCAATCAGCCCCAGCATTTT.

Notes on this clone: Compared with germline, one end of the junction differs, possibly owing to a read error. The V and J genes are TRBV6-5 and TRBJ1-5, with 8 nucleotides matching TRBD1. This CDR3 has 14 residues. CDR1 and CDR2 (germline): MNHEY, SVGAGI. The CDR3 region is CASRPTGENQPQNF. The CDR3 DNA sequence: TGTGCCAGCAGACCGACAGGGGAGAATCAGCCCCAGAATTTT.

The J gene is TRBJ1-2, the V gene TRBV5-1; 7 bases align to TRBD1. V lost 0 bases to trimming and J lost 0 bases; unmatched junction nucleotides: 8. The CDR3 spans 17 residues. The V gene's germline CDR1 is SGHRS and CDR2 YFSETQ. CDR3 nucleotides: TGCGCCAGCAGCTTGGTAACGGGGGACAGCCCTAACTATGGCTACACCTTC. Protein sequence: CASSLVTGDSPNYGYTF.

This rearrangement joins TRBV10-3 to TRBJ2-3; D uncertain. From germline, CDR1 is ENHRY and CDR2 SYGVKD. This CDR3 is 11 amino acids long. The V end was cut by 10 bases, the J end by 5 bases, with 10 bases between. The CDR3 loop is CATYAGDTQYF. The DNA of the CDR3 is TGTGCCACCTATGCTGGAGATACGCAGTATTTT.

V gene TRBV6-1 combines with J gene TRBJ2-3; TRBD1 matches 10 bases. Germline CDR1 reads MNHNS; CDR2 reads SASEGT. The trim removed 7 bases at V and 3 bases at J, leaving 7 bases unmatched. There are 15 residues in the CDR3. In DNA form, the CDR3 reads TGTGCCAGCACCCGGGACAGGGGATGGACAGATACGCAGTATTTT. Translating gives CASTRDRGWTDTQYF.